A single sample gave rise to the 18 T cell receptor beta chains below, sequenced in a study of OX40 agonist ivuxolimab in advanced cancers. Some clones are missing from TCRdb's copy, which holds only in-frame ones; the method was immunoSEQ multiplex PCR. The sample consists of 40,000 or so clones, approximately 86% of them appearing once. The material sequenced was CD4+ or CD8+ T cells sorted from blood, taken in a trial of the OX40 agonist ivuxolimab. Every receptor here comes from an adult with an advanced solid tumor such as melanoma, head and neck, liver or kidney cancer.

V usage is TRBV9 and J usage is TRBJ2-5; D unclear. Looked up from germline, CDR1 is SGDLS and CDR2 is YYNGEE. Trimming cost V 0 bases and J 7 bases, with 13 bases left between them. The CDR3 is 14 amino acids. The CDR3 loop is CASSVDSRTGTQYF. The CDR3 coding sequence is TGTGCCAGCAGCGTAGATTCCCGAACGGGGACCCAGTACTTC.

The chain employs TRBV5-3 and TRBJ2-5; 7 bases are a match to TRBD1. TRBV5-3 is sorted into the ORF group, with uncertain function. V was clipped by 1 base and J by 2 bases; unmatched bases: 11. The CDR3 covers 17 residues. CDR3 DNA sequence: TGTGCCAGAAGCTTGTCCAGTCCGGGACAGCTACAAGAGACCCAGTACTTC. Residues: CARSLSSPGQLQETQYF.

This chain joins TRBV6-4 and TRBJ2-2; D unresolved. Germline CDR1 MRHNA, CDR2 SNTAGT. Trimming left V 6 bases short and J 0 bases short, with 5 bases between. The CDR3 totals 13 residues. The CDR3 nucleotides read TGTGCCAGCAGCCCAACGAACACCGGGGAGCTGTTTTTT. Its translation is CASSPTNTGELFF.

The sample holds one count of this clone. The chain is built from TRBV15 and TRBJ1-4; a weak D match, TRBD1 (5 bases). CDR3 length: 14 residues. V dropped 5 bases and J dropped 7 bases, with 14 bases sitting between them. The germline gives CDR1 LNHNV, CDR2 YYDKDF (reference sequence). In nucleotides, the CDR3 is TGTGCCACCAGCGGCACCCCGGGGGTTGAAAAACTGTTTTTT. Protein: CATSGTPGVEKLFF.

The table lists this clone with a few counts. The chain carries TRBV7-8 and TRBJ2-7; D is ambiguous. This CDR3 is 17 amino acids long. V was cut by 5 bases and J by 1 base, with 21 bases left in between. From germline, CDR1 is SGHVS and CDR2 FQNEAQ. In DNA, the CDR3 is TGTGCCAGCAGCCTCCACCTGCAGTCTTCTTTTTCCTACGAGCAGTACTTC. Its translation: CASSLHLQSSFSYEQYF.

J is TRBJ1-6 and V is TRBV5-4, with TRBD1 as a possible D gene (5 bases). The CDR3 contains 15 residues. Germline V gene sequence: CDR1 SGHNT, CDR2 YYREEE (reference sequence). The V end lost 4 bases, the J end lost 9 bases, and 17 bases lay between the germline ends. The CDR3: CASSQDMPQSSPLHF. The CDR3 DNA follows: TGTGCCAGCAGCCAGGACATGCCTCAGAGTTCACCCCTCCACTTT.

This chain uses TRBV5-5 with TRBJ1-1; unclear D gene. The CDR3 is made up of 13 amino acids. Trimming took 3 bases from V and 0 from J, leaving 6 bases between them. CDR1 and CDR2 (germline): SGHKS, YYEKEE (reference sequence). The CDR3, as DNA: TGTGCCAGCAGCTCGGGTTTGAACACTGAAGCTTTCTTT. Its translation is CASSSGLNTEAFF.

The rearrangement links TRBV9 to TRBJ2-1, with D maybe TRBD1 (6 bases). Trimming took 0 bases from V and 8 from J, leaving 15 bases between them. The CDR3 has 15 amino acids. Germline loops: CDR1 SGDLS, CDR2 YYNGEE. The CDR3 DNA is TGTGCCAGCAGCGTAGGAGGCCGGGACAACTATGAGCAGTTCTTC. Residues: CASSVGGRDNYEQFF. Based on the CDR3 plus reference TRBV9 and TRBJ2-1, the full variable domain is DSGVTQTPKHLITATGQRVTLRCSPRSGDLSVYWYQQSLDQGLQFLIQYYNGEERAKGNILERFSAQQFPDLHSELNLSSLELGDSALYFCASSVGGRDNYEQFFGPGTRLTVL.

V is TRBV4-3 and J is TRBJ1-2; possibly TRBD1 for D (5 bases). This CDR3 has 15 amino acids. CDR1 is LGHNA and CDR2 is YSLEER in the germline V gene. V lost 1 base and J lost 4, with 13 bases in between. CDR3 sequence: CASSQGDSGFYGYTF. The CDR3 region has the DNA TGCGCCAGCAGCCAAGGAGACAGCGGCTTCTATGGCTACACCTTC.

The CDR3: CASSLRDRHAANTGELFF. As DNA, the CDR3 is TGTGCCAGCAGCCTCCGTGACAGACACGCCGCGAACACCGGGGAGCTGTTTTTT. The rearrangement links TRBV11-2 to TRBJ2-2, with TRBD1 as a possible D gene (5 bases). Germline assignment: CDR1 SGHAT and CDR2 FQNNGV. V was shortened by 5 bases and J by 0 bases, with 19 bases between the two germline ends. The length of the CDR3 is 18 residues.

The chain combines TRBV15 with TRBJ2-1; TRBD2 aligns across 14 bases. In germline, CDR1 is LNHNV, CDR2 YYDKDF (reference sequence). Germline trimming cut 0 bases from V and 6 bases from J; bases unmatched to any gene: 10. The CDR3 length is 19 residues. The CDR3 bases are TGTGCCACCAGCAGAGATCGCGGACTAGCGGGAGGCGTAGGCAATGAGCAGTTCTTC. It translates to CATSRDRGLAGGVGNEQFF. Based on the CDR3 plus reference TRBV15 and TRBJ2-1, the full variable domain is DAMVIQNPRYQVTQFGKPVTLSCSQTLNHNVMYWYQQKSSQAPKLLFHYYDKDFNNEADTPDNFQSRRPNTSFCFLDIRSPGLGDTAMYLCATSRDRGLAGGVGNEQFFGPGTRLTVL.

V and J are TRBV11-2 and TRBJ1-2; D unclear. V was clipped by 1 base and J by 8 bases, with 8 bases between them. The CDR3 covers 12 residues. Germline V gene sequence: CDR1 SGHAT, CDR2 FQNNGV. The CDR3 DNA reads as TGTGCCAGCAGCTTAGGTGGAGAAGGCTACACCTTC. This gives the protein CASSLGGEGYTF.

The V call is TRBV7-9, the J call TRBJ2-2, with 9 bases that match TRBD1. J was trimmed by 7 bases and V by 4 bases; bases with no gene match: 7. The germline gives CDR1 SEHNR, CDR2 FQNEAQ (reference sequence). The length of the CDR3 is 15 residues. The CDR3 loop is CASSSETGGVGELFF. CDR3 bases: TGTGCCAGCAGCTCTGAGACAGGGGGTGTCGGGGAGCTGTTTTTT.

This clone was recorded a few times. The chain has TRBV7-2 and TRBJ1-5, with 8 positions matching TRBD1. This CDR3 has 14 amino acids. Looked up from germline, CDR1 is SGHTA and CDR2 is FQGNSA. V trimming: 4 bases; J trimming: 6 bases; junction bases outside the gene matches: 5. DNA for the CDR3: TGTGCCAGCAGCTCTCGGACAGGGCGTCAGCCCCAGCATTTT. Encoded protein: CASSSRTGRQPQHF.

The rearrangement uses TRBV7-2 and TRBJ2-1; 10 positions agree with TRBD2. Per the germline V gene, CDR1 is SGHTA and CDR2 is FQGNSA. Germline trimming cut 1 base from V and 3 bases from J; bases unmatched to any gene: 0. The CDR3 extends over 15 amino acids. The CDR3 spells CASSLGLAGYNEQFF. The CDR3 nucleotides read TGTGCCAGCAGCTTAGGACTAGCGGGCTACAATGAGCAGTTCTTC.

The chain uses TRBV7-2 and TRBJ2-5, with D unclear. V was trimmed by 1 base and J by 5 bases, leaving 5 bases between them. This CDR3 has 12 residues. Per the germline V gene, CDR1 is SGHTA and CDR2 is FQGNSA. The CDR3, as DNA: TGTGCCAGCAGCTTAGAAAGGGAGACCCAGTACTTC. Translated, it gives CASSLERETQYF.

The V call is TRBV19, the J call TRBJ1-2; D is undetermined. The CDR3 contains 14 residues. Trimming shortened V by 6 bases and J by 0 bases, and 11 bases separated the two germline ends. Per germline, CDR1 LNHDA and CDR2 SQIVND (reference sequence). The CDR3 coding sequence is TGTGCCAGTAGACGAGTCGGGGCTAACTATGGCTACACCTTC. This encodes CASRRVGANYGYTF.

V usage is TRBV28 and J usage is TRBJ1-5; D might be TRBD1 (5 bases). Per the germline V gene, CDR1 is MDHEN and CDR2 is SYDVKM. V was cut by 6 bases and J by 3 bases, with 12 bases left in between. This CDR3 is built from 14 residues. The CDR3 bases are TGTGCCAGCAGCCGAGACAGACTCAATCAGCCCCAGCATTTT. This codes for CASSRDRLNQPQHF.